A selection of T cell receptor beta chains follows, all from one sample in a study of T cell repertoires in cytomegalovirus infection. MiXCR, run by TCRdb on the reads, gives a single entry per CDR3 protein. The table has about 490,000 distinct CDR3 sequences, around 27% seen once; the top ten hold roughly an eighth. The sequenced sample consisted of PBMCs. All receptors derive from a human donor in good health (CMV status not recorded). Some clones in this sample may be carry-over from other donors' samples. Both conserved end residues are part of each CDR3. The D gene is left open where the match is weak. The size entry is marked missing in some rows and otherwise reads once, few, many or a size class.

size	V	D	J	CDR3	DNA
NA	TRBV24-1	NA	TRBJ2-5	CATSEVAIETQYF	TGTGCCACCAGTGAGGTGGCTATCGAGACCCAGTACTTC
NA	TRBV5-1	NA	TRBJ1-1	CASSLFPTENTEAFF	TGCGCCAGCAGCTTGTTTCCGACAGAGAACACTGAAGCTTTCTTT
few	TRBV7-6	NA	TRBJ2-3	CASSSSGQVPDTQYF	TGTGCCAGCAGCTCCTCTGGTCAGGTTCCAGATACGCAGTATTTT
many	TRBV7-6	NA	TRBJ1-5	CASSLALSPPGSYSNQPQHF	TGTGCCAGCAGCTTAGCGCTGTCCCCGCCGGGGTCTTATAGCAATCAGCCCCAGCATTTT
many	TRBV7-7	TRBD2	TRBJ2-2	CASSPAGVGTGELFF	TGTGCTAGCAGCCCAGCGGGAGTTGGAACCGGGGAGCTGTTTTTT
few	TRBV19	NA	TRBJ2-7	CASSIEGSYEQYF	TGTGCCAGTAGTATAGAAGGTTCTTACGAGCAGTACTTC
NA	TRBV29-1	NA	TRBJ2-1	CSARGSEQFF	TGCAGCGCCCGAGGAAGTGAGCAGTTCTTC
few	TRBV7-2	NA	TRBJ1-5	CASSPWTVDQPQHF	TGTGCCAGCAGCCCCTGGACAGTAGATCAGCCCCAGCATTTT
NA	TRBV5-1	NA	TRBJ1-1	CASSLGTGSSNTEAFF	TGCGCCAGCAGCTTGGGGACGGGGTCCTCGAACACTGAAGCTTTCTTT
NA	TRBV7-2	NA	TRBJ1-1	CASSLAPLNTEAFF	TGTGCCAGCAGCTTAGCCCCCTTGAACACTGAAGCTTTCTTT
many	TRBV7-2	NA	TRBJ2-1	CASSLDPSGDNEQFF	TGTGCCAGCAGCTTAGATCCGTCGGGGGACAATGAGCAGTTCTTC
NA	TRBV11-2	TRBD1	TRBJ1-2	CASSLVSRGFGYTF	TGTGCCAGCAGCTTAGTTTCCAGGGGGTTTGGCTACACCTTC
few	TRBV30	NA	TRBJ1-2	CAWSAKGINRDGYGYTF	TGTGCCTGGAGTGCCAAGGGGATAAACCGGGACGGCTATGGCTACACCTTC
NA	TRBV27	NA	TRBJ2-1	CASSSPGHSGSYNEQFF	TGTGCCAGCAGTTCGCCCGGCCATAGCGGCTCCTACAATGAGCAGTTCTTC
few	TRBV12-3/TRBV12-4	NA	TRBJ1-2	CASSPSNYGYTF	TGTGCCAGCAGTCCATCTAACTATGGCTACACCTTC
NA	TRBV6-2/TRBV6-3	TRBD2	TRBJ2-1	CASRIGAGGYDEQFF	TGTGCCAGCAGGATTGGAGCGGGAGGATATGATGAGCAGTTCTTC
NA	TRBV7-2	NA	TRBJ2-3	CASSTLTGGDGTDTQYF	TGTGCCAGCAGCACACTTACCGGGGGAGATGGCACAGATACGCAGTATTTT